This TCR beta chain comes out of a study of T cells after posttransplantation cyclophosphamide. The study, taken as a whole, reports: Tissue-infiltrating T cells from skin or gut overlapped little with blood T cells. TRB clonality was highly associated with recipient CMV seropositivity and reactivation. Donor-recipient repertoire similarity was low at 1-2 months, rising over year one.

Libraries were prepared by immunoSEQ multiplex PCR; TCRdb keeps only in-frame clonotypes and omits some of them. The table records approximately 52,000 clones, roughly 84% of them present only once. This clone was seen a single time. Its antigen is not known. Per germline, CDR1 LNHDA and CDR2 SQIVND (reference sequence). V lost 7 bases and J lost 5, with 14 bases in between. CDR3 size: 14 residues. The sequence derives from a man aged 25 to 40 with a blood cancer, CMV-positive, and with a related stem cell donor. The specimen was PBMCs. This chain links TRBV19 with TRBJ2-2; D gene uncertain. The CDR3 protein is CASIPKSRTGELFF. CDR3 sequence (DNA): TGTGCCAGTATCCCGAAGAGTCGGACCGGGGAGCTGTTTTTT. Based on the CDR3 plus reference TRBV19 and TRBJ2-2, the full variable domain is DGGITQSPKYLFRKEGQNVTLSCEQNLNHDAMYWYRQDPGQGLRLIYYSQIVNDFQKGDIAEGYSVSREKKESFPLTVTSAQKNPTAFYLCASIPKSRTGELFFGEGSRLTVL.